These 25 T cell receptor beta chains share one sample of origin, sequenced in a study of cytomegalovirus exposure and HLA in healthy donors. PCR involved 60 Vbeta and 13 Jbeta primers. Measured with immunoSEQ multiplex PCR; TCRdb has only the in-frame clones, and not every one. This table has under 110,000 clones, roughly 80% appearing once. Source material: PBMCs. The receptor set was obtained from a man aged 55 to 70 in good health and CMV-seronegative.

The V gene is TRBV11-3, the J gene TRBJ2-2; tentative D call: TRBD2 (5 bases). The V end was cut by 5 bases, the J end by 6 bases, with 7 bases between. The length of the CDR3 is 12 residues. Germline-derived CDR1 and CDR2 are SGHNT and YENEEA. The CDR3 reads CASSLDSGELFF. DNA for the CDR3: TGTGCCAGCAGCCTGGACTCCGGGGAGCTGTTTTTT.

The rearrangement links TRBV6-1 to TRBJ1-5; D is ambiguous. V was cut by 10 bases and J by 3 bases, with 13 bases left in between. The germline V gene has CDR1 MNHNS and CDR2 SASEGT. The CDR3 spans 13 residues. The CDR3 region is CAILDIPNQPQHF. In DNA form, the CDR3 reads TGTGCCATCCTCGACATTCCCAATCAGCCCCAGCATTTT.

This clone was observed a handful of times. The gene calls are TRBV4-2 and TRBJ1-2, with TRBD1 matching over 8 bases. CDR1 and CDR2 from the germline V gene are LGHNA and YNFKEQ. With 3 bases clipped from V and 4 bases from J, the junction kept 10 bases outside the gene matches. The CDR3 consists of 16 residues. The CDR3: CASSQQGDRRGYGYTF. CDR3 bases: TGTGCCAGCAGCCAGCAAGGGGACAGGCGTGGCTATGGCTACACCTTC.

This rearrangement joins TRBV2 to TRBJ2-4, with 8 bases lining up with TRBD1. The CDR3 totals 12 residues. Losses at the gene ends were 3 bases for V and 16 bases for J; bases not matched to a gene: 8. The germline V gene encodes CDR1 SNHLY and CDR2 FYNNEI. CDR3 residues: CASSDPPGGDYF. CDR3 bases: TGTGCCAGCAGTGACCCCCCAGGGGGCGATTACTTC.

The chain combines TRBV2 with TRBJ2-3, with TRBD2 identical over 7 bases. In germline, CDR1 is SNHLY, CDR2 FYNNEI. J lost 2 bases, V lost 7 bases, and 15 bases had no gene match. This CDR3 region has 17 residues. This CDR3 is CASKEVGASGYTDTQYF. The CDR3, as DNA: TGTGCCAGCAAAGAAGTCGGGGCTAGCGGATACACAGATACGCAGTATTTT.

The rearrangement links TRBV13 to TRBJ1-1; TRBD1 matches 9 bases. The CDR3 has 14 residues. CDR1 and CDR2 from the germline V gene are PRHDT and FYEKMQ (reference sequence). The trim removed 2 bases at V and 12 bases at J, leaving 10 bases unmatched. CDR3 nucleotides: TGTGCCAGCAGCTTAACTCCGGGACAGGGAAGTACTTTCTTT. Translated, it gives CASSLTPGQGSTFF.

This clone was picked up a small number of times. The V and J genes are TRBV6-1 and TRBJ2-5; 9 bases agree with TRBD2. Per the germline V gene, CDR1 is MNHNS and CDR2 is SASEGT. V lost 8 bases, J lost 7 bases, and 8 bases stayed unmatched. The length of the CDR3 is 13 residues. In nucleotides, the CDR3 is TGTGCCAGCCTGGGCGGGGGGGCCTGGACCCAGTACTTC. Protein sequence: CASLGGGAWTQYF.

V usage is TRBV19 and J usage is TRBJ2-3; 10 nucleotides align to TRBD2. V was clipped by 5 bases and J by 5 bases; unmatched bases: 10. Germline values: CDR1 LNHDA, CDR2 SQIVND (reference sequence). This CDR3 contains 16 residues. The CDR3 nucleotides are TGTGCCAGTAGTTCTGAGCGGGGGGGCCGAGGAGATACGCAGTATTTT. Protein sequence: CASSSERGGRGDTQYF.

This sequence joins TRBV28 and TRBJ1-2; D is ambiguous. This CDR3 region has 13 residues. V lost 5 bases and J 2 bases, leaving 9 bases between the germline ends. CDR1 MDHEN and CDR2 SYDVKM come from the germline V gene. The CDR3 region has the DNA TGTGCCAGCAGTCCCCAGGCAAACTATGGCTACACCTTC. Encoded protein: CASSPQANYGYTF.

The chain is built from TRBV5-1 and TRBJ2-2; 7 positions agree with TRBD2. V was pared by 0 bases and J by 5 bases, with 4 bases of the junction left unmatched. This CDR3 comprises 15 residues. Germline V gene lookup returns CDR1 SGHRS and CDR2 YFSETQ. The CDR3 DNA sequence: TGCGCCAGCAGCTTGGCGGGGGGAGGAACCGGGGAGCTGTTTTTT. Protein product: CASSLAGGGTGELFF.

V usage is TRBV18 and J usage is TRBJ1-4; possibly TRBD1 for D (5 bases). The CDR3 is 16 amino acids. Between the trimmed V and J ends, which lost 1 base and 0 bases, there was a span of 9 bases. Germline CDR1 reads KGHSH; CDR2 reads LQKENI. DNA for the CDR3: TGTGCCAGCTCACCACTAACAGGTGCAACTAATGAAAAACTGTTTTTT. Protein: CASSPLTGATNEKLFF.

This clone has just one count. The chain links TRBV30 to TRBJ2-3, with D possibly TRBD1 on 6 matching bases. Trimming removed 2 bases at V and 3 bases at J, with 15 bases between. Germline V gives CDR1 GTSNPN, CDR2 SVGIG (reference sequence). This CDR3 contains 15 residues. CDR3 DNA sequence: TGTGCCTGGAGTCTAACAGGGTCCAGAACAGATACGCAGTATTTT. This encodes CAWSLTGSRTDTQYF.

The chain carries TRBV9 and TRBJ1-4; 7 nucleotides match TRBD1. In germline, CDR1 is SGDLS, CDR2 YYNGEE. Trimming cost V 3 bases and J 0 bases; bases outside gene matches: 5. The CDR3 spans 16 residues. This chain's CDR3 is CASSERQGATNEKLFF. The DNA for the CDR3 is TGTGCCAGCAGCGAGAGACAGGGTGCAACTAATGAAAAACTGTTTTTT.

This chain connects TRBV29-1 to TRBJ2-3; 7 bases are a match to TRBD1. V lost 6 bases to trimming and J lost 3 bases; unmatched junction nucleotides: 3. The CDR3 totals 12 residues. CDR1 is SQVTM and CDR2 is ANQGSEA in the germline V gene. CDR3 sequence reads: CSVDRETDTQYF. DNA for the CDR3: TGCAGCGTCGACAGGGAGACAGATACGCAGTATTTT.

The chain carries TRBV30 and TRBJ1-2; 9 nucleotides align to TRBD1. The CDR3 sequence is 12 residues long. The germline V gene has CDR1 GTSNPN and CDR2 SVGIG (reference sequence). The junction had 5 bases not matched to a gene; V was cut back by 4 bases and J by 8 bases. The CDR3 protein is CAWNRDRDGYTF. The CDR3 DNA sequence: TGTGCCTGGAACCGGGACAGGGACGGCTACACCTTC. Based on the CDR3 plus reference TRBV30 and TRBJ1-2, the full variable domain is SQTIHQWPATLVQPVGSPLSLECTVEGTSNPNLYWYRQAAGRGLQLLFYSVGIGQISSEVPQNLSASRPQDRQFILSSKKLLLSDSGFYLCAWNRDRDGYTFGSGTRLTVV.

CDR3 amino acids: CASRPGTPSRSQPQHF. CDR3 coding DNA: TGTGCCAGCAGGCCCGGGACACCCTCTAGAAGCCAGCCCCAGCATTTT. The rearrangement links TRBV28 to TRBJ1-5; D is possibly TRBD1 (6 bases). The CDR3 runs to 16 residues. CDR1 and CDR2 from the germline V gene are MDHEN and SYDVKM. Trimming shortened V by 6 bases and J by 7 bases, and 22 bases separated the two germline ends.

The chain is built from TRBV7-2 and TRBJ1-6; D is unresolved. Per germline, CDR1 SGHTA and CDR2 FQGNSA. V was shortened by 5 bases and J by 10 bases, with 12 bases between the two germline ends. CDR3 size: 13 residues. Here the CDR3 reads CASSRLIISPLHF. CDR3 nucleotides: TGTGCCAGCAGCCGACTGATAATCTCACCCCTCCACTTT.

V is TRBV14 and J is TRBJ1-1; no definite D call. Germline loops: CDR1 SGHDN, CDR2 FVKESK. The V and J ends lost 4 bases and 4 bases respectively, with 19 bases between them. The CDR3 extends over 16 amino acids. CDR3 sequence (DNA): TGTGCCAGCAGCCCCTCCCCGGCGGTCGGGAGCACTGAAGCTTTCTTT. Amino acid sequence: CASSPSPAVGSTEAFF.

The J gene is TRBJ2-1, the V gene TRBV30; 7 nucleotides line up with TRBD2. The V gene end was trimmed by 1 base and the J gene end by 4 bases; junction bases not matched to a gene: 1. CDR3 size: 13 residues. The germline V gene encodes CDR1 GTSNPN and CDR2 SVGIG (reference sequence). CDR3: CAWSGGGYNEQFF. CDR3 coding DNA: TGTGCCTGGAGTGGGGGAGGGTACAATGAGCAGTTCTTC.

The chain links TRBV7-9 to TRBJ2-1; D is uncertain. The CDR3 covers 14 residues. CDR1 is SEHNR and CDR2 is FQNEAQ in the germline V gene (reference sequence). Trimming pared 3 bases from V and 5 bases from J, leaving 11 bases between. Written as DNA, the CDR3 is TGTGCCAGCAGCTTCGTACAGACGGACAATGAGCAGTTCTTC. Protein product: CASSFVQTDNEQFF.

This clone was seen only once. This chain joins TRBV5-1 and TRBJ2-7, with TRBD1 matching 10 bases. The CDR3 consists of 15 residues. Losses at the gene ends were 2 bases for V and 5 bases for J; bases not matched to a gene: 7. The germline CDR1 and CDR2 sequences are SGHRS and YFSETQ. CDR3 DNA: TGCGCCAGCAGCTTCCGGGACAGGGGTAGTAACGAGCAGTACTTC. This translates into CASSFRDRGSNEQYF.

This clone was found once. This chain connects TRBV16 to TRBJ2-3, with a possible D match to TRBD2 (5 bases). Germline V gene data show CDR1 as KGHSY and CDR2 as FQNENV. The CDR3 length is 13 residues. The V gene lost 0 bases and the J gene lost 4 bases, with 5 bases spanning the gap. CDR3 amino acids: CASSQSGADTQYF. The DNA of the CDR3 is TGTGCCAGCAGCCAATCCGGGGCAGATACGCAGTATTTT.

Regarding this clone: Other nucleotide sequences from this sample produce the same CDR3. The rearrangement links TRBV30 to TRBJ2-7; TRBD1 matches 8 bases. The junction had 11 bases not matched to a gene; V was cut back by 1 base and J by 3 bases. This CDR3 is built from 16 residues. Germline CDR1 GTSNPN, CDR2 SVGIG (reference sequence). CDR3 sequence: CAWSAPRTGKIYEQYF. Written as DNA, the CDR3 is TGTGCCTGGAGTGCCCCCCGGACAGGGAAAATCTACGAGCAGTACTTC.

The DNA for the CDR3 is TGTGCCAGCAGCTCAACTAATTCCTATCAGCCCCAGCATTTT. Its protein is CASSSTNSYQPQHF. The chain carries TRBV7-9 and TRBJ1-5; D not certain. Germline CDR1 and CDR2: SEHNR and FQNEAQ (reference sequence). Trimming shortened V by 4 bases and J by 5 bases, and 12 bases separated the two germline ends. This CDR3 has 14 residues.

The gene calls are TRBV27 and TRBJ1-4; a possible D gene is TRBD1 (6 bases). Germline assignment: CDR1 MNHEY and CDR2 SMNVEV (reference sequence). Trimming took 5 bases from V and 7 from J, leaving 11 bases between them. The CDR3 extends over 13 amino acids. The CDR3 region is CASSQQGVEKLFF. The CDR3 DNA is TGTGCCAGCAGTCAACAGGGAGTTGAAAAACTGTTTTTT.